This TCR beta chain was captured in a study of blood T cell repertoires in COVID-19 (dated by TCRdb to about 2020). Turning to the overall study: The collaborator samples originated in the United States, Italy and Spain and spanned the acute and convalescent phases of COVID-19. Sample metadata almost always included a de-identified subject ID, COVID-19 status, age in years and sex. Samples were obtained from the ongoing ImmuneRACE study (first 160 participants) and from 1,000 to 1,500 subjects provided by 6 global collaborators. Where HLA class I and class II types were available, the types were taken from metadata supplied by the sample provider, not from assay-based typing. The repertoires were released in a freely available public database meant as a resource for research on the immune response to SARS-CoV-2. The dataset comprised deeply sampled blood TCRbeta repertoires from subjects exposed to, actively infected with, or recovered from COVID-19. The prospective study material was composed of cDNA or gDNA derived from T cells, B-cell-depleted T cells, or PBMCs.

The immunoSEQ Assay, a bias-controlled multiplex PCR, was used to amplify TCRbeta CDR3 regions from genomic DNA. The original pipeline was this. The number of nucleated cells in each sample was estimated from the amplification of reference gene primers within the assay. To quantify the absolute abundance of each unique TCRbeta CDR3 rearrangement, sequence reads were collapsed and filtered. For each sample, productive Simpson clonality was calculated as the square root of Simpson's diversity index over productive rearrangements. In TCRdb, the immuneACCESS table is reduced to in-frame sequences with V and J assigned. These tables do not hold every clone; where another copy was compared, an unresolved V gene accounts for under half, and the others remain unexplained. D and trimming were read from the DNA, whereas the V and J calls and clone size are those reported in that table. The sample table contains hundreds of thousands of clones; only one count was recorded for approximately 91% of them. The ten largest account for about 8% of the sample.

Overall results and qualifications from the work: Clinical and demographic metadata were provided uncurated, with the amount varying by source and participant.

A note on this clone: This receptor's antigen is unknown. No much larger clone is present one base from it, and per-base qualities are unavailable.

At one collaborating source in Seattle, patients were enrolled during active infection and were followed longitudinally through the course of disease. Whole blood was collected in K2EDTA tubes by collaborating institutions according to the institutions' own protocols. For TCRbeta analysis, collaborators shipped samples in one of three forms: frozen whole blood, isolated PBMCs, or DNA extracted from either of those sample types. Trimming leaves V shorter by 3 bases and J shorter by 3 bases, with the junction holding 5 bases beyond the gene matches. Inclusive of the bounding cysteine and phenylalanine, the CDR3 is 15 residues long. The CDR3 DNA has 45 bases and is translated from base 1. CDR1 and CDR2 are drawn from the germline V gene: KGHDR, SFDVKD.

The sample comprised peripheral blood. Here the chain combines TRBV24-1 and TRBJ1-2; 8 middle bases align to TRBD1. This receptor was taken from a woman aged 50 to 65 with COVID-19, enrolled during active disease. The sequenced DNA is TGTGCCACCAGTGATGGACAGGGAGGGGACTATGGCTACACCTTC. Translation gives CATSDGQGGDYGYTF.